The rows below give T cell receptor beta chains drawn from one sample of a study of blood T cell repertoires in COVID-19. Sequencing was performed with immunoSEQ multiplex PCR; in TCRdb, only in-frame clones are kept and a portion is missing. The sample yields under 300,000 clones, around 84% seen once. The sequenced sample was peripheral blood. The receptor set was obtained from a middle-aged woman who had recovered from COVID-19. Both conserved end residues are trimmed from each CDR3. D genes are given only for firm matches. Part of the rows lack a size; the others show once, few, many or a class for expanded clones.

D gene,V gene,clone size,J gene,CDR3 protein
TRBD1,TRBV27,-,TRBJ2-1,ASGPWDSTYNEQF
TRBD1,TRBV28,once,TRBJ1-2,ASSTGTGGSIYGYT
-,TRBV6-5,-,TRBJ2-4,ASTEGPRYIQY
-,TRBV7-9,-,TRBJ1-1,ASSLGRNTEAF
-,TRBV5-1,-,TRBJ1-2,ASSLGVQVGAYGYT
-,TRBV7-2,-,TRBJ1-5,ASSVRGNQPQH
TRBD1,TRBV5-5,-,TRBJ2-2,ASSLRQGSNTGELF
-,TRBV2,-,TRBJ1-2,AKTFGGGYGYT
-,TRBV18,-,TRBJ2-7,ASSPPSRGEY
TRBD2,TRBV27,-,TRBJ2-1,ASSPLAGGTYNEQF
TRBD1,TRBV19,-,TRBJ1-6,ASSTGTGVSPLH
-,TRBV5-1,-,TRBJ1-1,ASSRTTGNTEAF
TRBD1,TRBV5-4,-,TRBJ1-2,ASSATGTDLNYGYT
-,TRBV7-9,-,TRBJ1-6,ASSFRDTRGNSPLH
-,TRBV6-5,-,TRBJ2-2,ASSSADENTGELF
-,TRBV10-2,-,TRBJ2-7,ASKKSGGREGEQY
TRBD1,TRBV7-9,-,TRBJ1-4,ASSSTGSSEKLF
TRBD1,TRBV2,-,TRBJ1-5,ASRGTGGGQPQH
TRBD1,TRBV28,-,TRBJ2-5,ASSSEYDRGVRETQY
TRBD1,TRBV12-5,-,TRBJ2-3,ASGPPGQGSHISGAQY
TRBD1,TRBV6-4,once,TRBJ2-3,ASSVSGGADTQY
TRBD2,TRBV30,-,TRBJ2-3,AWRLAGGLDTQY
-,TRBV24-1,few,TRBJ2-1,ATAGVGSYNEQF
-,TRBV14,few,TRBJ1-3,ASSQGASSGNTIY
-,TRBV12-3/TRBV12-4,once,TRBJ1-3,ASSWGDGTIY
TRBD1,TRBV4-2,-,TRBJ2-6,ASSQDIRQGSGANVLT
TRBD1,TRBV9,-,TRBJ1-2,ASSFDRGRDYGYT
-,TRBV4-1,once,TRBJ1-2,ASSQASRSAPRDGYT
TRBD1,TRBV6-1,-,TRBJ1-6,ASRDGQGKGSPLH
-,TRBV28,-,TRBJ2-3,ASSLETDTQY
-,TRBV6-5,few,TRBJ1-3,ASSYDYAGNTIY
-,TRBV2,-,TRBJ1-1,ASGRERNTEAF
-,TRBV5-6,-,TRBJ1-4,ASSFRGGAEKLF